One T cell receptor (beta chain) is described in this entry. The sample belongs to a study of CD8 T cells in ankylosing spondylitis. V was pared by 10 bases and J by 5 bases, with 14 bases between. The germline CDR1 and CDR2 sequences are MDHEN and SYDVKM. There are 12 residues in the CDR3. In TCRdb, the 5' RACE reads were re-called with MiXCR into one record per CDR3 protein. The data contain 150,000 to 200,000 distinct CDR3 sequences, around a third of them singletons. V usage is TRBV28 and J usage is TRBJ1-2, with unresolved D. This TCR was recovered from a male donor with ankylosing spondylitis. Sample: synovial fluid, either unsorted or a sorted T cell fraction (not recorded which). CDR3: CATHRAPYGYTF. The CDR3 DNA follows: TGTGCCACCCACAGAGCCCCTTATGGCTACACCTTC.